The entry below describes one T cell receptor beta chain. Its binding antigen is unknown. There are no base qualities to consult, and no much larger clone falls within one base. The data are from a study of PD-1 blockade in classical Hodgkin lymphoma (dated by TCRdb to the early 2020s). With respect to the entire study: Nivolumab dosing was 3 mg/kg intravenously every 2 weeks, continuing until either disease progression or unacceptable toxicity. The study used CyTOF and TCR beta sequencing to define a peripheral blood immune signature of response to PD-1 blockade in classical Hodgkin lymphoma. What the work shows at the level of the full study, not this receptor alone: Baseline diversity similar to that of newly diagnosed patients was observed in trial patients achieving complete response, whereas significantly lower diversity was observed in partial responders and progressors. Baseline TCR diversity was reported to be lower in newly diagnosed patients than in healthy donors and to be lower still in relapsed/refractory patients. Diversity was lower in patients who began nivolumab less than 1 year after ASCT, so these patients were left out of later analyses to avoid confounding by immune reconstitution. The study was limited to a single clinical trial cohort, and causes of repertoire differences, possibly disease activity or prior therapy, remained undefined. By C4D1, a significant rise was seen in CD4+ TCR diversity but not in CD8+ TCR diversity (p=0.0027 vs p=0.16), and the rise was most apparent among complete responders (p=0.02).

The time point label corresponds to: cycle 1 day 1 (C1D1), immediately before nivolumab initiation. Relapse after autologous stem cell transplantation had occurred in all trial patients, and cohorts A, B and C were distinguished by prior brentuximab vedotin exposure. The trial cohort included roughly 60 patients with relapsed/refractory classical Hodgkin lymphoma, and each patient had a best overall response of complete response, partial response or progressive disease. Trial patients were treated with single-agent nivolumab in the multi-cohort phase II CheckMate 205 trial. Best overall response was determined by an independent review committee according to the 2007 International Working Group response criteria. PBMCs from the trial were collected at three points: immediately before nivolumab initiation (C1D1), and during therapy at cycle 2 day 1 and cycle 4 day 1. Peripheral blood was collected in 8 mL Vacutainer Cell Preparation Tubes, from which PBMCs were isolated by centrifugation and then cryopreserved.

CDR1 and CDR2 were assigned from the germline V gene (reference sequence) as GTSNPN and SVGIG. From the cysteine up to the phenylalanine, the CDR3 has a length of 13 residues. Just the 39-base CDR3 DNA is kept, in frame starting at base 1. Deletion took 5 bases off V and 3 bases off J, with a span of 11 bases between the germline ends. The Qiagen DNeasy kit was used to extract genomic DNA both from unsorted PBMCs and from the negatively selected CD4+ and CD8+ fractions. TCR beta CDR3 regions were subjected to amplification by immunoSEQ multiplex PCR with primers that anneal to V and J segments. A synthetic immune receptor repertoire was used to minimize amplification bias, and any remaining bias was removed computationally after sequencing. The study's own analysis went as follows. Custom Python scripts were used to quantify repertoire diversity as the Shannon entropy index. Unsorted, CD4+ and CD8+ repertoires were analyzed separately, except for combined analyses in which CD4+ and CD8+ sequences were merged in silico. A clone was considered expanded if an increase in frequency of at least 2-fold after treatment relative to C1D1 was found, and a pseudocount of 0.5 was applied to clones undetected at baseline. Singleton clones were defined as clones with 0 or 1 copy at C1D1, and non-singleton clones were defined as clones with 2 or more copies. Clones expanded in unsorted samples were assigned a CD4+, CD8+ or unknown annotation through matching of protein sequences in sorted samples from the same patient. Wilcoxon tests on paired samples were used to test diversity changes from C1D1 to C4D1. What TCRdb holds here is the immuneACCESS table cut down to in-frame rearrangements. Part of the clones is not present; checked against another copy, under half of the missing clones reflect an unresolved V gene, and the others are unexplained. That table is the source of V, J and clone size, and D and trimming were worked out from the DNA. This sample holds over 10,000 clones; roughly 77% were observed only once. Less than 25% of the sample is taken by the ten largest.

The clonotype originates from a human donor with classical Hodgkin lymphoma. The V and J segments used are TRBV30 and TRBJ1-5; the D gene is perhaps TRBD1, on 5 matching bases. Specimen: peripheral blood mononuclear cells (PBMCs), collected at baseline. DNA sequence: TGTGCCTGGGCAGGAGGGGACAATCAGCCCCAGCATTTT. This sequence encodes CAWAGGDNQPQHF. The full variable domain, with segments outside the CDR3 supplied by the reference TRBV30 and TRBJ1-5 proteins, appears as SQTIHQWPATLVQPVGSPLSLECTVEGTSNPNLYWYRQAAGRGLQLLFYSVGIGQISSEVPQNLSASRPQDRQFILSSKKLLLSDSGFYLCAWAGGDNQPQHFGDGTRLSIL.